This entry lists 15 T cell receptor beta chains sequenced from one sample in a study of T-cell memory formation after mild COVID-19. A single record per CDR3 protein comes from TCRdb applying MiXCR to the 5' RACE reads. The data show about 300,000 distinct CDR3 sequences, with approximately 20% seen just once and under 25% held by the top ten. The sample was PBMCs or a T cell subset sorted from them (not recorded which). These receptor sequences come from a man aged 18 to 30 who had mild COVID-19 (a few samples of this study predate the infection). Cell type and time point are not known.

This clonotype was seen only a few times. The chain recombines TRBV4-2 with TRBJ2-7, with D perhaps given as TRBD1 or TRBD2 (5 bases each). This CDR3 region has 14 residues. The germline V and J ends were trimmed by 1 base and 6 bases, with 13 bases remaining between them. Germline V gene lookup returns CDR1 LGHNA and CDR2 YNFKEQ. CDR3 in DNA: TGTGCCAGCAGCCAAGTGGGGGTTACAGCCGAGCAGTACTTC. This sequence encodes CASSQVGVTAEQYF.

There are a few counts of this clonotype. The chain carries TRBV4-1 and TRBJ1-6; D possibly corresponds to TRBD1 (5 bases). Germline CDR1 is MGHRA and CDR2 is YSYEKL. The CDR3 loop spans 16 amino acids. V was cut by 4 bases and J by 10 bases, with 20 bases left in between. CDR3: CASSPHLGQGFSPLHF. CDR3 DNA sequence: TGCGCCAGCAGCCCCCACCTGGGTCAGGGATTCTCACCCCTCCACTTT.

CDR3 region: CSARDGRFSTDTQYF. In DNA, the CDR3 is TGCAGTGCTAGAGATGGCAGGTTTAGCACAGATACGCAGTATTTT. The chain combines TRBV20-1 with TRBJ2-3; D unclear. V was shortened by 0 bases and J by 0 bases, with 10 bases between the two germline ends. Germline CDR1 is DFQATT and CDR2 is SNEGSKA (reference sequence). This CDR3 comprises 15 residues.

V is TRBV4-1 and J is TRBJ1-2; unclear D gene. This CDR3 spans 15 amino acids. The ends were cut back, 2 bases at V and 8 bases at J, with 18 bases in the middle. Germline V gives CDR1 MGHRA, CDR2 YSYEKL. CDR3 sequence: CASSQHGIIVDGYTF. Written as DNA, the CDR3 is TGCGCCAGCAGCCAACACGGGATAATTGTAGACGGCTACACCTTC.

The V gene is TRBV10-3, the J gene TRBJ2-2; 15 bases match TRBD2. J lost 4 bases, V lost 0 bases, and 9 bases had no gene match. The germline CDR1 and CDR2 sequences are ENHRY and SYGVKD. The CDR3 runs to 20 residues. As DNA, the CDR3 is TGTGCCATCAGTGAGTCCCTCGGACTAGCGGGGGGGCTAAGCACCGGGGAGCTGTTTTTT. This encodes CAISESLGLAGGLSTGELFF.

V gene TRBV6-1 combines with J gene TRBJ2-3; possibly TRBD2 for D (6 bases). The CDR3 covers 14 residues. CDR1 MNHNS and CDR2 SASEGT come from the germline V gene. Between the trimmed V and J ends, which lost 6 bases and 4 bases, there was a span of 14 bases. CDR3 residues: CASRTRPGADTQYF. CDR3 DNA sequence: TGTGCCAGCAGAACCCGACCGGGGGCAGATACGCAGTATTTT.

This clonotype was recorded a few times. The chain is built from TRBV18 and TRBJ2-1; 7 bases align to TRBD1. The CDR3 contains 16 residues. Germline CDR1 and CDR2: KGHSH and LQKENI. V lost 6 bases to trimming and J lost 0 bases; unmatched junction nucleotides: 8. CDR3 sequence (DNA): TGTGCCAGCTCCCCTCGACAGGGAAGCTCCTACAATGAGCAGTTCTTC. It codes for CASSPRQGSSYNEQFF.

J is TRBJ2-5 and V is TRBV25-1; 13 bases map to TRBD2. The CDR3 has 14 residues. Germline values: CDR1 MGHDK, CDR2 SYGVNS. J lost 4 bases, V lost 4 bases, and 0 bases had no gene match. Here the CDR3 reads CASSGTSGGETQYF. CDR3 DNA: TGTGCCAGCAGTGGGACTAGCGGGGGAGAGACCCAGTACTTC.

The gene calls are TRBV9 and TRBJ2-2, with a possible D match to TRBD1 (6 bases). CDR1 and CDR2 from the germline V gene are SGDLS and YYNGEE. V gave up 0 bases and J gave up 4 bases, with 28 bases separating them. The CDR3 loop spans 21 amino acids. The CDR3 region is CASSVGNRPQGRSTGTGELFF. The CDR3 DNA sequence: TGTGCCAGCAGCGTAGGAAATCGCCCTCAGGGGCGAAGTACGGGCACCGGGGAGCTGTTTTTT.

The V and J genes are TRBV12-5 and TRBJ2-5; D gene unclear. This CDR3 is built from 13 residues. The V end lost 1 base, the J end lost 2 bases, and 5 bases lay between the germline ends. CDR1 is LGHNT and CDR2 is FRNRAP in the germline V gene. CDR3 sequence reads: CASGLGVQETQYF. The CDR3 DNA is TGTGCTAGTGGTTTGGGGGTTCAAGAGACCCAGTACTTC.

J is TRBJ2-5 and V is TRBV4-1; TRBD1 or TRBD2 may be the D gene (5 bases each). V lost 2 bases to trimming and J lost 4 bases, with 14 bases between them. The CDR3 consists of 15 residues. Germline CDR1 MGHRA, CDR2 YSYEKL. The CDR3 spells CASSQSTGTVETQYF. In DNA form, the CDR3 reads TGCGCCAGCAGCCAATCTACTGGGACGGTAGAGACCCAGTACTTC.

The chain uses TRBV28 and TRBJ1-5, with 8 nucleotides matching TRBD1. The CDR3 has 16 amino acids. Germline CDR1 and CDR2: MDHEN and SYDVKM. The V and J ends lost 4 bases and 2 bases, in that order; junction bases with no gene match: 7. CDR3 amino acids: CASSSTPGGGNQPQHF. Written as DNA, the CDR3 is TGTGCCAGCAGTTCCACCCCAGGGGGCGGCAATCAGCCCCAGCATTTT.

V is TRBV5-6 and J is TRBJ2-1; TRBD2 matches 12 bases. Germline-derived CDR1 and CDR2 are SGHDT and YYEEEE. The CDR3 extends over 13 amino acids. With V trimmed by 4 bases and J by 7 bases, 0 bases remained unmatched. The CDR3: CASSGLAGNEQFF. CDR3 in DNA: TGTGCCAGCAGCGGACTAGCGGGGAATGAGCAGTTCTTC.

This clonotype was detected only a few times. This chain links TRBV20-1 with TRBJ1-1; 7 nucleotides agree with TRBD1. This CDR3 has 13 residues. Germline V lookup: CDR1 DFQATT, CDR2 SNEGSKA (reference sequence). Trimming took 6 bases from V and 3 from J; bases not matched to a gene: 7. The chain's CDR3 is CSAADRADTEAFF. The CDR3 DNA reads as TGCAGTGCCGCCGACAGGGCGGACACTGAAGCTTTCTTT.

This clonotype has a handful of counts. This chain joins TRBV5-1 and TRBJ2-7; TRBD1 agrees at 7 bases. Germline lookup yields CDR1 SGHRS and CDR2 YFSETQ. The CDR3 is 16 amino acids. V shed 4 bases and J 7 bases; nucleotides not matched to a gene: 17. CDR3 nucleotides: TGCGCCAGCAGCGACCGGGGACAGCCGGGGCTTGGGGAGCAGTACGTC. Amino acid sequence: CASSDRGQPGLGEQYV.